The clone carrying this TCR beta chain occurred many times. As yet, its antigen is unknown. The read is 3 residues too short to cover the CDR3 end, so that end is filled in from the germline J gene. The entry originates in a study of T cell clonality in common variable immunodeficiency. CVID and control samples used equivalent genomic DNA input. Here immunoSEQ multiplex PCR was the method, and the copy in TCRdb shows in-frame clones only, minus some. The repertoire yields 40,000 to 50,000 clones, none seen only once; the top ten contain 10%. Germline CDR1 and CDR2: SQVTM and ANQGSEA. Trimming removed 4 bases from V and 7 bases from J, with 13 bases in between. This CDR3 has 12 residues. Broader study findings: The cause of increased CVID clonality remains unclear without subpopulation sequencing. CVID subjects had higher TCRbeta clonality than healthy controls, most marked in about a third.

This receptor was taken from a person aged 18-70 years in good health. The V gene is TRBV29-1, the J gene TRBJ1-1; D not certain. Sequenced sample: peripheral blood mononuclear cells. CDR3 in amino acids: CSVARGSGEAFF. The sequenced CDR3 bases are TGCAGCGTTGCTCGGGGTTCGGGTGAA. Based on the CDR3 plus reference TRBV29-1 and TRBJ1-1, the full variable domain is SAVISQKPSRDICQRGTSLTIQCQVDSQVTMMFWYRQQPGQSLTLIATANQGSEATYESGFVIDKFPISRPNLTFSTLTVSNMSPEDSSIYLCSVARGSGEAFFGQGTRLTVV.